Below, 7 T cell receptor beta chains from the same sample are listed, as sequenced in a study of blood T cell repertoires in COVID-19. Using immunoSEQ multiplex PCR, the repertoire was profiled, and TCRdb retains in-frame clones only, with some absent. This table holds 150,000 or so clones, under 90% found once. Sequenced: PBMCs or T cells enriched from blood (not recorded which). The receptors shown here come from a woman aged 45-65 years who had recovered from COVID-19.

In this sample, this clone turned up once. V and J are TRBV7-2 and TRBJ2-1; 9 bases agree with TRBD1. V gave up 6 bases and J gave up 1 base; unmatched junction bases: 10. Germline V gene sequence: CDR1 SGHTA, CDR2 FQGNSA. The CDR3 is 17 residues long. CDR3 DNA sequence: TGTGCCAGCAGGGGGACAGGGACATCTTCTTCCTACAATGAGCAGTTCTTC. It yields the protein CASRGTGTSSSYNEQFF.

The chain links TRBV27 to TRBJ2-7; 9 bases are shared with TRBD2. V trimming: 6 bases; J trimming: 1 base; junction bases outside the gene matches: 7. The CDR3 runs to 15 residues. From germline, CDR1 is MNHEY and CDR2 SMNVEV (reference sequence). CDR3 loop: CASRVGGRASYEQYF. The CDR3, as DNA: TGTGCCAGCAGGGTAGGCGGGAGGGCATCCTACGAGCAGTACTTC.

This rearrangement joins TRBV11-1 to TRBJ2-7, with D tentatively TRBD1 (6 bases). The CDR3 totals 15 residues. Germline V CDR1 and CDR2: SGHAT, FQDESV (reference sequence). Trimming removed 3 bases from V and 0 bases from J, with 12 bases in between. The CDR3 is CASSFGRGPSYEQYF. The DNA for the CDR3 is TGTGCCAGCAGCTTCGGCAGGGGACCCTCCTACGAGCAGTACTTC.

This clone was recorded once. V is TRBV6-5 and J is TRBJ2-3; no clear D. The germline CDR1 and CDR2 sequences are MNHEY and SVGAGI. The CDR3 runs to 15 residues. The V end lost 0 bases, the J end lost 4 bases, and 11 bases lay between the germline ends. CDR3 amino acids: CASSYSGSPADTQYF. CDR3 sequence (DNA): TGTGCCAGCAGTTACTCGGGCAGTCCCGCAGATACGCAGTATTTT.

This clone appeared a single time. The J gene is TRBJ1-2, the V gene TRBV19, with unresolved D. V dropped 6 bases and J dropped 6 bases, with 20 bases sitting between them. This CDR3 contains 15 residues. CDR1 and CDR2 (germline): LNHDA, SQIVND (reference sequence). The CDR3 protein is CASRPITDLRDGYTF. CDR3 in DNA: TGTGCCAGTAGACCTATCACTGATCTGCGGGATGGCTACACCTTC.

V and J are TRBV29-1 and TRBJ2-4; TRBD2 might be the D (5 bases). Trimming left V 7 bases short and J 0 bases short, with 13 bases between. In germline, CDR1 is SQVTM, CDR2 ANQGSEA. The CDR3 has 14 amino acids. Written as DNA, the CDR3 is TGCAGCGGGTTGGACGGGATAGCCAAAAACATTCAGTACTTC. Its translation: CSGLDGIAKNIQYF. The full variable domain, completed using reference TRBV29-1 and TRBJ2-4, is SAVISQKPSRDICQRGTSLTIQCQVDSQVTMMFWYRQQPGQSLTLIATANQGSEATYESGFVIDKFPISRPNLTFSTLTVSNMSPEDSSIYLCSGLDGIAKNIQYFGAGTRLSVL.

The V gene is TRBV3-1 (or the pseudogene TRBV3-2), the J gene TRBJ2-7, with 8 bases matching TRBD2. The CDR3 totals 14 residues. After removal of 1 base from V and 6 bases from J, the junction contained 5 bases not matched to a gene. The V gene's germline CDR1 is LGHDT and CDR2 YNNKEL (reference sequence). The CDR3 region has the DNA TGTGCCAGCAGCCAAGGTAGCGGGGTGACCGAGCAGTACTTC. It encodes CASSQGSGVTEQYF.